A selection of T cell receptor beta chains follows, all from one sample in a study of blood T cell repertoires in COVID-19. Sequenced by immunoSEQ multiplex PCR; TCRdb stores in-frame clones only, minus some. The profile covers approximately 350,000 clones, with about 86% appearing a single time and around 3% taken by the ten largest. Material for sequencing was peripheral blood. The origin of the receptors is a man aged 25-45 years with active or convalescent COVID-19. Both conserved end residues are trimmed from each CDR3. Fields, in order: V gene, J gene, CDR3 protein.

>TRBV24-1|TRBJ2-3
ATSDARSGSTDTQY
>TRBV3-1/TRBV3-2|TRBJ1-2
ASSQDRWAGFNYGYT
>TRBV6-2/TRBV6-3|TRBJ1-1
ASSPGQVMNTEAF
>TRBV13|TRBJ2-3
ASSLEGLAGLGHVGGTQY
>TRBV12-3/TRBV12-4|TRBJ1-5
ASSRQSNQPQH
>TRBV7-2|TRBJ1-2
ASSSDRGLRVIYGYT
>TRBV27|TRBJ1-2
ASSLGEGGIYGYT
>TRBV6-5|TRBJ2-7
ASRYSTGSSYEQY
>TRBV7-2|TRBJ1-6
ASSRQGARNSPLH
>TRBV7-8|TRBJ2-7
ASSMGGSYEQY
>TRBV12-5|TRBJ2-2
ASGLRRGGDGELF
>TRBV5-5|TRBJ1-3
ASSNWTGRGWDSGNTIY
>TRBV7-9|TRBJ1-4
ASSPGQTKTEKLF
>TRBV4-3|TRBJ1-6
ASSPNPGQENSPLH
>TRBV30|TRBJ2-7
AWMGQGNYEQY
>TRBV7-2|TRBJ2-1
ASNRGTRGEEQF
>TRBV4-2|TRBJ2-7
ASSQVPSVSSYEQY
>TRBV6-6|TRBJ1-3
ASSYSDRGGNTIY
>TRBV30|TRBJ2-2
AWISRDSTGELF
>TRBV27|TRBJ2-1
ASSLKRGGRGNEQF
>TRBV4-3|TRBJ1-5
ASSLQQNDQPQH
>TRBV5-6|TRBJ1-1
ASSLARTGLFMNTEAF
>TRBV30|TRBJ2-7
AWTRNRGPYEQY
>TRBV18|TRBJ2-3
ASSPPLFTDTQY
>TRBV7-2|TRBJ2-3
ASRFGGDTQY
>TRBV7-2|TRBJ1-2
ASSVGQGVNYGYT
>TRBV29-1|TRBJ2-7
SVEIRDRPSYEQY